This T cell receptor beta chain stems from a study of blood T cell repertoires in COVID-19. Study as a whole: COVID-19 samples, acute and convalescent, were from the United States, Italy and Spain. T cells, B-cell-depleted T cells, or PBMCs supplied cDNA or gDNA.

Trimming cost V 5 bases and J 7 bases, with 15 bases left between them. CDR1 and CDR2 from the germline V gene are MNHEY and SVGAGI. The CDR3 loop spans 14 amino acids. As handled by the study authors: How many nucleated cells were present was estimated from reference gene primer amplification. The method was immunoSEQ multiplex PCR; TCRdb's version includes in-frame clones alone and lacks a portion of them. V, J and clone size are taken as reported in that table, and D and trimming were inferred from the DNA itself. Among 200,000 to 250,000 clones listed, 65% to 90% were seen once. The sample holds one count of this clone.

The receptor's source is a man aged 50 or older with active or convalescent COVID-19. The chain recombines TRBV6-5 with TRBJ1-5, with a tentative D call TRBD1 (5 bases). Sequenced sample: peripheral blood. The CDR3 loop reads CASSHGAGVQPQHF. As DNA, the CDR3 is TGTGCCAGCAGTCACGGGGCGGGGGTCCAGCCCCAGCATTTT.